Described below is a single TCR beta chain sequence and its context. Its antigen is as yet unknown. Each TCR beta cDNA library carried unique molecular identifiers. Out of 1 to 10 million T cells, about 520,000 cDNA molecules were generated. TCRdb analysed the PCR reads with MiXCR anew, one entry per CDR3 protein. The sample records hundreds of thousands of distinct CDR3 sequences, approximately 33% being singletons. These data belong to a study of post-analysis software for immune sequencing data. Looking at the study overall: Disease trajectories encompassed relapsing-remitting, secondary progressive and progressive-relapsing multiple sclerosis.

Whole-study findings and limits: Compared with controls, patients had more of 4 to 6 TRBV segments, including TRBV5-6, TRBV5-1 and TRBV20-1. Pronounced co-clustering by F measure was evident among identically batched samples. Versus controls, multiple sclerosis patients showed significantly lower diversity (normalized Chao1).

CDR1 DFQATT and CDR2 SNEGSKA come from the germline V gene (reference sequence). J gave up 0 bases and V 5 bases, and 6 bases lay outside the gene matches. CDR3 size: 14 residues. V and J are TRBV20-1 and TRBJ1-2, with 7 bases matching TRBD1. The TCR comes from a girl aged 10 to 17 with multiple sclerosis. Sequencing was carried out using blood. CDR3 amino acids: CSAPGTAANYGYTF. The CDR3 nucleotides are TGCAGTGCTCCAGGGACAGCAGCTAACTATGGCTACACCTTC.